The 19 T cell receptor beta chains reported below all come from one sample, sequenced in a study of blood T cell repertoires in COVID-19. Profiling relied on immunoSEQ multiplex PCR, and the TCRdb table lists in-frame clones only, not all of them. The data contain about 300,000 clones, about nine tenths of them singletons. Sequenced input: PBMCs or T cells enriched from blood (not recorded which). The receptor source for this set is a young woman who had recovered from COVID-19.

The chain employs TRBV2 and TRBJ2-2; no firm D call. The germline V gene encodes CDR1 SNHLY and CDR2 FYNNEI. The CDR3 is made up of 13 amino acids. Trimming shortened V by 5 bases and J by 4 bases, and 8 bases separated the two germline ends. The CDR3 DNA is TGTGCCAGCAGTATAGACATCACCGGGGAGCTGTTTTTT. Protein product: CASSIDITGELFF.

The chain combines TRBV23-1 with TRBJ1-5; the D is unclear. TRBV23-1 is sorted into the ORF group, with uncertain function. This CDR3 is 12 amino acids long. Deletions cut 4 bases from V and 3 bases from J, with 4 bases between. The CDR3 spells CASSPINQPQHF. Written as DNA, the CDR3 is TGCGCCAGCAGTCCTATCAATCAGCCCCAGCATTTT.

The V call is TRBV4-2, the J call TRBJ2-1; 9 nucleotides agree with TRBD2. V lost 1 base and J lost 8; bases outside the gene matches: 6. Germline CDR1 LGHNA, CDR2 YNFKEQ. This CDR3 contains 15 residues. The CDR3 coding sequence is TGTGCCAGCAGCCAAGTATTGCGGGGGGGCTATGAGCAGTTCTTC. This translates into CASSQVLRGGYEQFF.

The chain uses TRBV9 and TRBJ1-1, with D possibly being TRBD1 (5 bases). The length of the CDR3 is 15 residues. Per germline, CDR1 SGDLS and CDR2 YYNGEE. V gave up 3 bases and J gave up 1 base, with 13 bases separating them. CDR3 sequence: CASSGSTGTNTEAFF. The CDR3 region has the DNA TGTGCCAGCAGCGGTAGCACAGGCACGAACACTGAAGCTTTCTTT.

This chain links TRBV7-9 with TRBJ1-4; no definite D call. The V gene's germline CDR1 is SEHNR and CDR2 FQNEAQ (reference sequence). V lost 1 base to trimming and J lost 0 bases, with 6 bases between them. This CDR3 region has 15 residues. CDR3 coding DNA: TGTGCCAGCAGCTTAGTGCAGTCAACTAATGAAAAACTGTTTTTT. Residues: CASSLVQSTNEKLFF.

V and J are TRBV5-6 and TRBJ2-1; 11 positions match TRBD2. V lost 1 base, J lost 6 bases, and 0 bases stayed unmatched. The germline CDR1 and CDR2 sequences are SGHDT and YYEEEE. The CDR3 loop spans 14 amino acids. DNA for the CDR3: TGTGCCAGCAGCTTGCTAGCGGGAGGCAATGAGCAGTTCTTC. Translated: CASSLLAGGNEQFF.

The chain employs TRBV10-3 and TRBJ1-5; TRBD1 is a possible D gene (5 bases). CDR3 length equals 15 residues. Germline lookup yields CDR1 ENHRY and CDR2 SYGVKD. Trimming took off 6 bases at V and 0 bases at J, with 12 bases between the two ends. In DNA, the CDR3 is TGTGCCATCAGCCGACAGAGATATAGCAATCAGCCCCAGCATTTT. This sequence encodes CAISRQRYSNQPQHF.

The V and J genes are TRBV2 and TRBJ1-5; D possibly corresponds to TRBD1 (6 bases). The germline V and J ends were trimmed by 5 bases and 7 bases, with 9 bases remaining between them. In germline, CDR1 is SNHLY, CDR2 FYNNEI. The CDR3 is 12 amino acids. This CDR3 is CASSPQGQPQHF. As DNA, the CDR3 is TGTGCCAGCAGTCCACAGGGACAGCCCCAGCATTTT.

Turning to this clone: Different DNA sequences within this sample yield the same CDR3. The chain couples TRBV12-3 or TRBV12-4 to TRBJ1-3; tentatively, D is TRBD1 (6 bases). V dropped 5 bases and J dropped 4 bases, with 9 bases sitting between them. The CDR3 totals 13 residues. The CDR3 coding sequence is TGTGCCAGCAGTCTTGACAGGGGAAACACCATATATTTT. It is translated as CASSLDRGNTIYF.

This chain joins TRBV6-5 and TRBJ1-6, with a possible D match to TRBD1 (6 bases). Germline V gene sequence: CDR1 MNHEY, CDR2 SVGAGI. V was pared by 5 bases and J by 8 bases, with 13 bases between. The CDR3 is 14 amino acids. The CDR3, as DNA: TGTGCCAGCAGTCGGACAGTGGAGGATTCACCCCTCCACTTT. Encoded protein: CASSRTVEDSPLHF.

The chain uses TRBV3-1 (or the pseudogene TRBV3-2) and TRBJ2-2; maybe TRBD2 (5 bases). The CDR3 extends over 14 amino acids. CDR1 is LGHDT and CDR2 is YNNKEL in the germline V gene (reference sequence). V was clipped by 1 base and J by 7 bases, with 10 bases between them. CDR3 in amino acids: CASSQADRDGELFF. The CDR3 DNA follows: TGTGCCAGCAGCCAAGCGGATCGGGACGGGGAGCTGTTTTTT.

The V gene is TRBV14, the J gene TRBJ1-6; the D is unclear. Germline CDR1 SGHDN, CDR2 FVKESK. V was shortened by 4 bases and J by 6 bases, with 10 bases between the two germline ends. The CDR3 runs 14 residues. The CDR3 nucleotides read TGTGCCAGCAGCCCAACATTTCTTAATTCACCCCTCCACTTT. Translated: CASSPTFLNSPLHF. Looking up the rest from reference TRBV14 and TRBJ1-6 gives the full variable domain: EAGVTQFPSHSVIEKGQTVTLRCDPISGHDNLYWYRRVMGKEIKFLLHFVKESKQDESGMPNNRFLAERTGGTYSTLKVQPAELEDSGVYFCASSPTFLNSPLHFGNGTRLTVT.

This sequence joins TRBV19 and TRBJ1-4, with 8 bases lining up with TRBD1. The V gene end was trimmed by 10 bases and the J gene end by 8 bases; junction bases not matched to a gene: 6. Looked up from germline, CDR1 is LNHDA and CDR2 is SQIVND (reference sequence). The CDR3 spans 12 residues. CDR3 in amino acids: CATGQGREKLFF. The CDR3 DNA reads TGTGCCACCGGACAGGGACGGGAAAAACTGTTTTTT.

J is TRBJ2-7 and V is TRBV27; 10 bases fit TRBD1. Looked up from germline, CDR1 is MNHEY and CDR2 is SMNVEV (reference sequence). The CDR3 has 18 residues. V shed 3 bases, J shed 4 bases, and the junction held 15 bases outside the gene matches. The CDR3 here is CASSLSGQGLILFYEQYF. DNA for the CDR3: TGTGCCAGCAGTTTGTCGGGACAGGGGTTAATTTTGTTTTACGAGCAGTACTTC.

The rearrangement links TRBV19 to TRBJ2-7, with TRBD1 identical over 7 bases. This CDR3 comprises 14 residues. With V trimmed by 5 bases and J by 2 bases, 6 bases remained unmatched. The V gene's germline CDR1 is LNHDA and CDR2 SQIVND (reference sequence). The CDR3 region has the DNA TGTGCCAGTAGTCCTCGACAGGGAACCTACGAGCAGTACTTC. This codes for CASSPRQGTYEQYF.

This chain links TRBV4-1 with TRBJ1-4; 10 bases are shared with TRBD1. With V trimmed by 3 bases and J by 4 bases, 8 bases remained unmatched. The CDR3 has 17 amino acids. Germline values: CDR1 MGHRA, CDR2 YSYEKL. The CDR3 DNA reads TGCGCCAGCAGCCAGATTGACAGGGGGCGAGGTAATGAAAAACTGTTTTTT. It codes for CASSQIDRGRGNEKLFF.

This clone turned up a few times. This chain links TRBV6-2 or TRBV6-3 with TRBJ1-2; D is ambiguous. In germline, CDR1 is MNHEY, CDR2 SVGEGT. Trimming removed 2 bases from V and 8 bases from J, with 18 bases in between. The CDR3 has 15 amino acids. In DNA, the CDR3 is TGTGCCAGCAGTTACCTCGGAGGTGGACGTGAGGGCTACACCTTC. Residues: CASSYLGGGREGYTF.

The rearrangement uses TRBV7-8 and TRBJ1-1, with no clear D. In germline, CDR1 is SGHVS, CDR2 FQNEAQ. The CDR3 runs to 15 residues. The germline V and J ends were trimmed by 5 bases and 10 bases, with 23 bases remaining between them. The CDR3 nucleotides are TGTGCCAGCAGCCCCCGAAGGACGCCCGGGGAGGGAGCTTTCTTT. This gives the protein CASSPRRTPGEGAFF.

The chain joins TRBV27 to TRBJ1-2; D may be TRBD1 (5 bases). Per the germline V gene, CDR1 is MNHEY and CDR2 is SMNVEV (reference sequence). The CDR3 runs to 14 residues. V dropped 3 bases and J dropped 6 bases, with 14 bases sitting between them. The CDR3 loop is CASSFSNRYHGYTF. The CDR3, as DNA: TGTGCCAGCAGTTTTTCGAACAGGTACCATGGCTACACCTTC.